This entry concerns a single TCR beta chain. Trimming took 0 bases from V and 5 from J; bases not matched to a gene: 13. This CDR3 contains 17 residues. Germline V gene sequence: CDR1 LNHNV, CDR2 YYDKDF (reference sequence). Per the original methods: Reference gene primer amplification gave nucleated cell count estimates. Sequencing used immunoSEQ multiplex PCR; TCRdb keeps in-frame clones, though not all of them. That table supplies the V and J calls and clone size; D and trimming were determined from the DNA. The top ten clones hold around 6.9% of a sample with around 190,000 clones, 80% of them seen once. The sample comes from a study of blood T cell repertoires in COVID-19. Turning to the study itself: Some COVID-19 samples were acute and others convalescent; all came from the United States, Italy and Spain. In each case, the material was cDNA or gDNA derived from T cells, B-cell-depleted T cells, or PBMCs.

The TCR comes from a man between 60 and 75 years old with acute or convalescent COVID-19. The gene calls are TRBV15 and TRBJ2-7; 7 nucleotides agree with TRBD1. The sample was peripheral blood. CDR3 region: CATSRDPTTGTAHEQYF. As DNA, the CDR3 is TGTGCCACCAGCAGAGACCCAACAACCGGGACAGCCCACGAGCAGTACTTC.